This TCR beta chain derives from a study of cytomegalovirus exposure and HLA in healthy donors. Study-level findings and limits: The study found most TCR sequences rare, yet found some public TCRs in many donors. Listed as cytomegalovirus-associated were more than 150 TCR beta chains.

The length of the CDR3 is 12 residues. Germline CDR1 reads SGHTA; CDR2 reads FQGNSA. Between the trimmed V and J ends, which lost 1 base and 4 bases, there was a span of 4 bases. A remark on this clone: Its antigen remains unknown.

The assay was immunoSEQ multiplex PCR, and TCRdb's table has in-frame clones only and misses some. The sample yields 130,000 to 150,000 clones, approximately 86% seen once. This receptor was obtained from a young man in good health and CMV-seropositive. The V call is TRBV7-2, the J call TRBJ1-2; no definite D call. The sequenced material came from PBMCs. CDR3 in amino acids: CASSLGPYGYTF. The DNA for the CDR3 is TGTGCCAGCAGCTTAGGGCCCTATGGCTACACCTTC.